Following are 8 T cell receptor beta chains from one sample sequenced in a study of OX40 agonist ivuxolimab in advanced cancers. Using immunoSEQ multiplex PCR, the repertoire was profiled, and TCRdb retains in-frame clones only, with some absent. The table lists some 140,000 clones, approximately 94% of them singletons. The sequenced sample was CD4+ or CD8+ T cells sorted from blood, obtained in a trial of the OX40 agonist ivuxolimab. The origin of the receptors is an adult with an advanced solid tumor such as melanoma, head and neck, liver or kidney cancer.

The gene calls are TRBV5-1 and TRBJ2-7; 9 bases line up with TRBD2. Germline V gives CDR1 SGHRS, CDR2 YFSETQ. The CDR3 sequence is 14 residues long. V gave up 3 bases and J gave up 5 bases; unmatched junction bases: 6. The CDR3 DNA follows: TGCGCCAGCAGCTCCCTAGCGGGGCAGGACGAGCAGTACTTC. Translated, it gives CASSSLAGQDEQYF. The full variable domain, in which reference TRBV5-1 and TRBJ2-7 provide the parts outside the CDR3, is KAGVTQTPRYLIKTRGQQVTLSCSPISGHRSVSWYQQTPGQGLQFLFEYFSETQRNKGNFPGRFSGRQFSNSRSEMNVSTLELGDSALYLCASSSLAGQDEQYFGPGTRLTVT.

The chain links TRBV6-1 to TRBJ1-1; no clear D gene. Trimming cost V 6 bases and J 3 bases, with 8 bases left between them. The CDR3 consists of 12 residues. Germline V gene sequence: CDR1 MNHNS, CDR2 SASEGT. The CDR3 loop reads CASRTQYTEAFF. CDR3 sequence (DNA): TGTGCCAGCAGAACCCAATACACTGAAGCTTTCTTT.

The J gene is TRBJ2-1, the V gene TRBV6-5; 10 nucleotides agree with TRBD2. The CDR3 sequence is 14 residues long. Germline values: CDR1 MNHEY, CDR2 SVGAGI. Trimming at V came to 7 bases and at J to 6 bases, leaving 6 bases not matched to a gene. The CDR3: CASNLAGERNEQFF. The CDR3 coding sequence is TGTGCCAGCAATCTAGCGGGAGAACGCAATGAGCAGTTCTTC.

The rearrangement links TRBV18 to TRBJ2-2, with TRBD2 identical over 14 bases. Looked up from germline, CDR1 is KGHSH and CDR2 is LQKENI. CDR3 length equals 18 residues. V dropped 6 bases and J dropped 0; count of bases not matched to a gene: 6. CDR3 nucleotide sequence: TGTGCCAGCTCTCGATCGACTAGCGGGGGGGCGAACACCGGGGAGCTGTTTTTT. Its translation is CASSRSTSGGANTGELFF.

The chain combines TRBV7-2 with TRBJ1-5; a possible D gene is TRBD1 (5 bases). The germline CDR1 and CDR2 sequences are SGHTA and FQGNSA. The CDR3 covers 15 residues. Trimming cost V 3 bases and J 4 bases, with 13 bases left between them. The CDR3 reads CASSLGTWGNQPQHF. DNA of the CDR3: TGTGCCAGCAGCTTGGGGACCTGGGGGAATCAGCCCCAGCATTTT.

V gene TRBV5-1 combines with J gene TRBJ2-2; 7 bases align to TRBD1. CDR1 is SGHRS and CDR2 is YFSETQ in the germline V gene. The CDR3 has 16 amino acids. Trimming took 0 bases from V and 1 from J; bases not matched to a gene: 3. The DNA of the CDR3 is TGCGCCAGCAGCTTGGCGGACAGGAGGAACACCGGGGAGCTGTTTTTT. It encodes CASSLADRRNTGELFF.

The V and J genes are TRBV19 and TRBJ2-7; 12 bases are a match to TRBD1. Trimming took 5 bases from V and 5 from J; bases not matched to a gene: 7. The CDR3 has 15 amino acids. CDR1 and CDR2 (germline): LNHDA, SQIVND (reference sequence). The CDR3 spells CASSAWDRGRNEQYF. DNA of the CDR3: TGTGCCAGTAGTGCCTGGGACAGGGGGCGCAACGAGCAGTACTTC.

The chain employs TRBV14 and TRBJ2-7, with D tentatively TRBD1 (6 bases). The CDR3 totals 16 residues. Germline CDR1 is SGHDN and CDR2 is FVKESK. With 0 bases removed from V and 2 bases from J, the gap between germline ends came to 14 bases. CDR3 in DNA: TGTGCCAGCAGCCAAGAAAAGTACGACAGGCCCTACGAGCAGTACTTC. Amino acids: CASSQEKYDRPYEQYF.